One and the same sample provided the 18 T cell receptor beta chains below, sequenced in a study of blood T cell repertoires in COVID-19. Sequenced by immunoSEQ multiplex PCR; TCRdb stores in-frame clones only, minus some. There are about 120,000 clones in the sample; roughly 88% occur only once, and around 7.3% lies in the top ten. Sequenced: peripheral blood. Receptors originate from a man aged 50 or older with acute or convalescent COVID-19.

The chain joins TRBV11-3 to TRBJ2-3; 10 nucleotides agree with TRBD1. This CDR3 has 14 amino acids. Per the germline V gene, CDR1 is SGHNT and CDR2 is YENEEA. V lost 5 bases and J lost 6; bases outside the gene matches: 5. In DNA form, the CDR3 reads TGTGCCAGCAGCCAAGACAGGGGGCTTGATACGCAGTATTTT. Translated: CASSQDRGLDTQYF.

The gene calls are TRBV10-3 and TRBJ2-2, with a tentative D call TRBD1 (6 bases). Germline V lookup: CDR1 ENHRY, CDR2 SYGVKD. There are 14 residues in the CDR3. Trimming shortened V by 6 bases and J by 3 bases, and 11 bases separated the two germline ends. The CDR3 DNA is TGTGCCATCAGACAGGGACGAGACACCGGGGAGCTGTTTTTT. It codes for CAIRQGRDTGELFF.

This clone was recorded a few times. The chain is built from TRBV5-4 and TRBJ2-5; possibly TRBD1 for D (6 bases). The CDR3 consists of 15 residues. Germline V gives CDR1 SGHNT, CDR2 YYREEE (reference sequence). The V and J ends lost 4 bases and 0 bases respectively, with 13 bases between them. The CDR3 nucleotides read TGTGCCAGCAGCCAGGATCAGGGGCACCAAGAGACCCAGTACTTC. Its translation: CASSQDQGHQETQYF.

The rearrangement uses TRBV4-3 and TRBJ1-1; possibly TRBD1 for D (6 bases). Trimming removed 2 bases from V and 3 bases from J, with 10 bases in between. The CDR3 sequence is 14 residues long. Germline CDR1 LGHNA, CDR2 YSLEER. CDR3 in DNA: TGCGCCAGCAGCCAACAGGGGTGGGACACTGAAGCTTTCTTT. Residues: CASSQQGWDTEAFF.

The CDR3: CASSFTSGRAVEQFF. CDR3 nucleotide sequence: TGTGCCAGCAGTTTTACTAGCGGGAGGGCCGTTGAGCAGTTCTTC. The rearrangement joins TRBV27 to TRBJ2-1; 13 nucleotides match TRBD2. The CDR3 loop spans 15 amino acids. Germline loops: CDR1 MNHEY, CDR2 SMNVEV (reference sequence). Losses at the gene ends were 3 bases for V and 9 bases for J; bases not matched to a gene: 5.

This clone was found a few times. V gene TRBV12-5 combines with J gene TRBJ2-2, with D possibly being TRBD1 (6 bases). The length of the CDR3 is 15 residues. Deletions cut 1 base from V and 4 bases from J, with 10 bases between. From germline, CDR1 is LGHNT and CDR2 FRNRAP. This CDR3 is CASGLEGGPTGELFF. Here the CDR3 DNA reads TGTGCTAGTGGTTTGGAAGGGGGACCCACCGGGGAGCTGTTTTTT.

V is TRBV29-1 and J is TRBJ2-1, with TRBD1 as a possible D gene (5 bases). V shed 0 bases and J shed 4 bases, with 22 bases lying between them. Germline-derived CDR1 and CDR2 are SQVTM and ANQGSEA. The CDR3 covers 18 residues. The CDR3 sequence: CSVEDDSSLLPGYNEQFF. DNA for the CDR3: TGCAGCGTTGAAGATGACAGTAGCCTCCTGCCCGGGTACAATGAGCAGTTCTTC.

This clone was counted a single time. The chain combines TRBV25-1 with TRBJ1-1, with TRBD1 matching 8 bases. The germline V gene encodes CDR1 MGHDK and CDR2 SYGVNS. V was pared by 6 bases and J by 0 bases, with 0 bases of the junction left unmatched. This CDR3 has 13 amino acids. The CDR3 region has the DNA TGTGCCAGCAGACAGGGGGTGAACACTGAAGCTTTCTTT. This encodes CASRQGVNTEAFF.

This chain joins TRBV24-1 and TRBJ2-6; TRBD1 is a possible D gene (5 bases). CDR1 is KGHDR and CDR2 is SFDVKD in the germline V gene. Trimming took 9 bases from V and 10 from J, leaving 12 bases between them. The CDR3 has 12 amino acids. CDR3 sequence (DNA): TGTGCCACCGGACATTTTGGGAACGTCCTGACTTTC. Protein sequence: CATGHFGNVLTF.

The chain carries TRBV9 and TRBJ2-7; TRBD2 is a possible D gene (5 bases). CDR1 is SGDLS, CDR2 YYNGEE, per germline. V was shortened by 7 bases and J by 1 base, with 15 bases between the two germline ends. This CDR3 is 14 amino acids long. CDR3 amino acids: CASPDGLLSYEQYF. The CDR3 bases are TGTGCCAGCCCTGACGGACTCCTATCCTACGAGCAGTACTTC.

This CDR3 reads CATSSGITQYF. The CDR3 DNA reads TGTGCCACCAGCAGCGGGATTACCCAGTACTTC. This sequence joins TRBV15 and TRBJ2-5; perhaps TRBD2 as D (5 bases). The CDR3 runs 11 residues. CDR1 is LNHNV, CDR2 YYDKDF, per germline (reference sequence). With 3 bases removed from V and 8 bases from J, the gap between germline ends came to 7 bases.

V is TRBV27 and J is TRBJ2-1; the D gene is possibly TRBD1 (5 bases). The CDR3 totals 14 residues. CDR1 and CDR2 (germline): MNHEY, SMNVEV (reference sequence). Trimming took off 6 bases at V and 6 bases at J, with 15 bases between the two ends. As DNA, the CDR3 is TGTGCCAGCAGACAGGAATTTCTAGGCAATGAGCAGTTCTTC. Translating it yields CASRQEFLGNEQFF.

This clone was found once. This chain joins TRBV6-2 or TRBV6-3 and TRBJ2-2; TRBD2 aligns across 7 bases. Trimming removed 6 bases from V and 4 bases from J; junction bases left unmatched: 5. The CDR3 has 14 residues. Per germline, CDR1 MNHEY and CDR2 SVGEGT. CDR3 loop: CASSQGLITGELFF. The CDR3 DNA is TGTGCCAGCAGCCAGGGACTAATCACCGGGGAGCTGTTTTTT.

The chain joins TRBV6-5 to TRBJ2-1; TRBD2 is a possible D gene (6 bases). The CDR3 is made up of 16 amino acids. Trimming took 0 bases from V and 5 from J, leaving 14 bases between them. The V gene's germline CDR1 is MNHEY and CDR2 SVGAGI. The DNA for the CDR3 is TGTGCCAGCAGTTACTCTTCGGGAGAAGTAGACAATGAGCAGTTCTTC. This codes for CASSYSSGEVDNEQFF.

The chain uses TRBV27 and TRBJ2-7; weak D call: TRBD2 (5 bases). Trimming took 2 bases from V and 0 from J, leaving 11 bases between them. The CDR3 length is 15 residues. CDR1 and CDR2 from the germline V gene are MNHEY and SMNVEV (reference sequence). The CDR3 sequence is CASSLDTRSSYEQYF. CDR3 in DNA: TGTGCCAGCAGTTTAGACACTAGGAGCTCCTACGAGCAGTACTTC.

This chain connects TRBV6-5 to TRBJ2-3; 11 bases agree with TRBD2. Trimming at V came to 0 bases and at J to 5 bases, leaving 4 bases not matched to a gene. CDR3 length: 16 amino acids. Per germline, CDR1 MNHEY and CDR2 SVGAGI. The CDR3 region has the DNA TGTGCCAGCAGTTACTCGATAGCGGGAGGGAAAGATACGCAGTATTTT. Its translation: CASSYSIAGGKDTQYF.

The chain joins TRBV7-6 to TRBJ2-7; 7 nucleotides match TRBD1. The V segment lost 5 bases and the J segment 0 bases; nucleotides outside the gene matches: 4. The CDR3 extends over 14 amino acids. Germline assignment: CDR1 SGHVS and CDR2 FNYEAQ. The CDR3 region is CASSLGQDSYEQYF. CDR3 nucleotide sequence: TGTGCCAGCAGCCTAGGACAGGACTCCTACGAGCAGTACTTC.

The chain is built from TRBV6-5 and TRBJ1-2; 9 nucleotides line up with TRBD1. The CDR3 contains 14 residues. Germline CDR1 is MNHEY and CDR2 is SVGAGI. Trimming cost V 6 bases and J 3 bases; bases outside gene matches: 5. Written as DNA, the CDR3 is TGTGCCAGCAGAGGGACAGGGACTTACTATGGCTACACCTTC. The encoded protein is CASRGTGTYYGYTF.